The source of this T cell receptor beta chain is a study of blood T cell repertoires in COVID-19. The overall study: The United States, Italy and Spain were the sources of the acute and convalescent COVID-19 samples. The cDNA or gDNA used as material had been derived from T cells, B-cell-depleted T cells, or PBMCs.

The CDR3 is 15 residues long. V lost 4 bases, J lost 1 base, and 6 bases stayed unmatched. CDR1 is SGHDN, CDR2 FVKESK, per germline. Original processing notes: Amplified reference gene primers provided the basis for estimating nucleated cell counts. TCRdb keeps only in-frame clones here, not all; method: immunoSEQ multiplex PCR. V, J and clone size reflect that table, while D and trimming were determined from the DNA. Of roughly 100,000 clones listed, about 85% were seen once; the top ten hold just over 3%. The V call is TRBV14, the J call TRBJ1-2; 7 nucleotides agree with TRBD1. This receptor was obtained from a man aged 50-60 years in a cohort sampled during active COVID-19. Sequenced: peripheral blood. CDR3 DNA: TGTGCCAGCAGCCGAGGACAGGCTATTAACTATGGCTACACCTTC. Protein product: CASSRGQAINYGYTF. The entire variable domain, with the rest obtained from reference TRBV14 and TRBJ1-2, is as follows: EAGVTQFPSHSVIEKGQTVTLRCDPISGHDNLYWYRRVMGKEIKFLLHFVKESKQDESGMPNNRFLAERTGGTYSTLKVQPAELEDSGVYFCASSRGQAINYGYTFGSGTRLTVV.